This T cell receptor beta chain was obtained from a study of cytomegalovirus exposure and HLA in healthy donors (TCRdb year 2017). For context, the study as a whole: According to a later analysis, the approximately 130 validation repertoires were produced on the same platform as the 700 or so repertoires of the first cohort. Along with the roughly 710-subject first cohort, a separate validation cohort of more than 90 different subjects was used. To predict cytomegalovirus infection status, the study brought together high-throughput TCR immunosequencing, statistical association of individual TCRs with disease status, and machine learning. The study aimed to test whether signatures of past pathogen exposure could be identified by cataloging public T cell receptors. Here is what the overall study found, with its caveats: The validation cohort had no HLA typing available for a later analysis, so co-occurrence within that cohort was assessed over all 130 or so repertoires. Cytomegalovirus status was reported to be diagnosed by the classifier with high specificity and sensitivity in both the original and validation cohorts. A few of the identified cytomegalovirus-associated TCR beta chains were confirmed in vitro to be specific for cytomegalovirus antigens. Of the cluster scores, approximately 94% were above 0 in a later analysis, which found that TCRs clustered in the first cohort also tended to co-occur in the approximately 130 validation repertoires. The authors suggested that the approach could potentially be extended to other disease states and immunological phenotypes. Most TCR sequences were seen in very few donors, while some public TCRs were found in many individuals. The study gave a list of more than 150 TCR beta chains associated with cytomegalovirus.

Donors formed part of the validation cohort, which comprised over a hundred subjects and was distinct from the first cohort of fewer than 750 subjects. From the cysteine up to the phenylalanine, the CDR3 has a length of 13 residues. Only the CDR3 DNA is retained, 39 bases long and in frame from the first base. From the germline V gene, CDR1 is SGHDT and CDR2 is YYEEEE. Germline trimming: 4 bases from V, 7 bases from J; junction bases outside gene matches: 3. Library generation was performed with the immunoSEQ multiplex PCR assay. The authors' pipeline ran thus. A statistical classification framework was developed to diagnose cytomegalovirus status using the catalog of TCR beta chain sequences. TCRdb carries this immuneACCESS record with in-frame sequences only. Its versions omit some clonotypes, under half of them owing to an unresolved V gene in the studies checked, with the rest unexplained. The DNA gave D and trimming, while V, J and clone size come from that table. The sample has 150,000 to 200,000 clones on record, roughly 89% of them singletons. Of the sample, around 4.4% falls within the top ten clones.

To note about this clone: There is no known antigen for this receptor. The record has no base qualities; no much larger clone is one base away.

The chain links TRBV5-6 with TRBJ2-7, with 12 bases matching TRBD1. The TCR sequence derives from a man aged 18 to 35 in good health and CMV-seropositive. Sequencing was carried out using PBMCs. The CDR3 amino acid sequence is: CASSRDRGPEQYF. Read as DNA, the sequence is TGTGCCAGCAGCCGGGACAGGGGGCCTGAGCAGTACTTC. The CDR3 plus the reference TRBV5-6 and TRBJ2-7 genes for the other parts give the full variable domain: DAGVTQSPTHLIKTRGQQVTLRCSPKSGHDTVSWYQQALGQGPQFIFQYYEEEERQRGNFPDRFSGHQFPNYSSELNVNALLLGDSALYLCASSRDRGPEQYFGPGTRLTVT.